This T cell receptor (beta chain) stems from a study of OX40 agonist ivuxolimab in advanced cancers. Study information: In three patients, partial responses were observed, one with hepatocellular carcinoma and two with cutaneous melanoma. Study results and caveats: Expanded clones tended on average to be more numerous among CD8+ T cells than CD4+. CD4+ and CD8+ T cells in blood underwent clonal expansion by week 6 at 0.1 to 3.0 mg/kg.

Systemic immunosuppression or a history of autoimmune disease excluded patients. The CDR3 extends over 14 amino acids. The junction had 4 bases not matched to a gene; V was cut back by 1 base and J by 6 bases. Germline V gene lookup returns CDR1 SGHRS and CDR2 YFSETQ. Generated by immunoSEQ multiplex PCR, the TCRdb table keeps only in-frame clones and is missing some. The table lists about 59,000 clones, approximately 87% of them singletons. Concerning this clone itself: Its antigen remains unidentified.

This receptor was taken from an adult with an advanced solid tumor such as melanoma, head and neck, liver or kidney cancer. Sequencing was performed on CD4+ or CD8+ T cells sorted from blood, taken in a trial of the OX40 agonist ivuxolimab. V usage is TRBV5-1 and J usage is TRBJ2-7; 10 bases agree with TRBD2. This chain's CDR3 is CASSLTGLASEQYF. In nucleotides, the CDR3 is TGCGCCAGCAGCTTGACGGGACTAGCGAGCGAGCAGTACTTC.